The TCR beta chain under discussion was sequenced for a study of CD8 T cells in ankylosing spondylitis. Study-wide points: A motif of fewer than ten highly homologous TCR beta variants was seen as apparently characteristic of ankylosing spondylitis blood. In synovial fluid and blood from reactive arthritis, some motif variants were previously reported.

This clonotype was observed many times. The antigen remains unidentified. TCR beta libraries were made by quantitative 5'-RACE with molecular barcodes. One entry per CDR3 protein, called by TCRdb with MiXCR from the 5' RACE reads. The sample lists 150,000 to 200,000 distinct CDR3 sequences, 18% occurring once. With 7 bases clipped from V and 8 bases from J, the junction kept 7 bases outside the gene matches. Germline V gene data show CDR1 as MDHEN and CDR2 as SYDVKM. This CDR3 spans 12 amino acids. The chain joins TRBV28 to TRBJ1-2; 7 positions agree with TRBD1. Sequencing was performed on blood, either unsorted or a sorted T cell fraction (not recorded which). The source of this sequence is a male donor with ankylosing spondylitis or in good health (not recorded which). CDR3 region: CASTMTGQGYTF. CDR3 DNA sequence: TGTGCCAGCACTATGACAGGGCAAGGCTACACCTTC.